One T cell receptor beta chain is described in this entry. One entry per CDR3 protein results from TCRdb running MiXCR on the RT-PCR reads. The sample holds about 680,000 distinct CDR3 sequences; 12% to 15% are singletons and the top ten take about 3.9%. CDR1 and CDR2 from the germline V gene are LGHDT and YNNKEL (reference sequence). The trim removed 1 base at V and 8 bases at J, leaving 4 bases unmatched. The CDR3 spans 15 residues. The material sequenced was memory CD4+ T cells from blood. The chain employs TRBV3-1 and TRBJ2-1; 11 bases fit TRBD1. The TCR sequence derives from a female donor in good health, serving as a healthy control. This CDR3 is CASSQGTGGAYEQFF. For the CDR3, the DNA is TGTGCCAGCAGCCAAGGGACAGGGGGCGCATATGAGCAGTTCTTC.